This T cell receptor (beta chain) was captured in a study of cytomegalovirus exposure and HLA in healthy donors. The ends were cut back, 1 base at V and 1 base at J, with 17 bases in the middle. The CDR3 consists of 17 residues. Germline CDR1 and CDR2: SGHKS and YYEKEE (reference sequence). PCR used 60 Vbeta primers and 13 Jbeta primers. Repertoires were generated with immunoSEQ multiplex PCR, while TCRdb's copy carries only in-frame clones and drops some. The table shows 140,000 or so clones, with roughly 9.4% occurring only once. Regarding the study as a whole: Some public TCRs appeared in many individuals, while most sequences were rare.

About this clone: Its antigen is unidentified.

The sequencing sample was made of PBMCs. The gene calls are TRBV5-5 and TRBJ1-1, with D maybe TRBD1 (5 bases). This clonotype was sampled from a male donor in good health and CMV-seronegative. CDR3 sequence (DNA): TGTGCCAGCAGCTTGCCTGACAGTCAAAAACAGAACACTGAAGCTTTCTTT. It encodes CASSLPDSQKQNTEAFF. Variable domain in full (rest from reference TRBV5-5 and TRBJ1-1): DAGVTQSPTHLIKTRGQQVTLRCSPISGHKSVSWYQQVLGQGPQFIFQYYEKEERGRGNFPDRFSARQFPNYSSELNVNALLLGDSALYLCASSLPDSQKQNTEAFFGQGTRLTVV.